The sequence of this T cell receptor beta chain was determined in a study of T-cell reconstitution after alpha-beta-depleted transplantation in children listed by TCRdb under 2016. In terms of the full investigation: T-cell immune reconstitution after TCRalphabeta/CD19-depleted allogeneic hematopoietic cell transplantation in children was quantitatively tracked in the study by means of TCR repertoire profiling.

A word on this clonotype: The target of this receptor is not known. One base away there is no much larger clone; base qualities are not given.

The library was produced with PCR. Instrument used: Illumina HiSeq 2500. TCR libraries were prepared with molecular barcoding, using unique molecular identifiers to normalize TCRbeta repertoire quantification. TCRdb itself trimmed the public reads at Q25 with fastp, ran MiXCR and retained productive beta chains. Records with the same CDR3 protein are collapsed into one entry carrying the most frequent genes and DNA. The sample table contains over 450,000 distinct CDR3 sequences; only one count was recorded for about 10% of them. 2% of the sample goes to the ten largest clones. The treatment or condition label corresponds to: allogeneic hematopoietic cell transplantation with graft depleted of TCRalphabeta T cells and CD19 B cells. The transplant recipients were children given TCRalphabeta/CD19-depleted allogeneic hematopoietic cell grafts. Per the germline V gene, SGHRS is the CDR1 and YFSETQ is the CDR2. The CDR3 runs 15 amino acids, cysteine and phenylalanine included. The sequence is cut down to CDR3 DNA, 45 bases in frame from base 1. Trimming takes 0 bases off V and 9 bases off J; junction bases not matched to a gene: 9.

What the work shows at the level of the full study, not this receptor alone: The apparently early recovery of alphabetaT-cell counts about two months after transplant reportedly depended on only several hundred rapidly expanded clones that came from non-depleted graft cells. Over the following months the frequencies of hyperexpanded clones went down, and after one year T-cell counts and TCRbeta diversity were mostly credited to newly produced T cells. The high TCRbeta diversity at day 60 in some patients was ascribed to recipient T cells and intrathymic progenitors that had survived conditioning.

The clonotype originates from a child younger than 10 with inherited bone marrow failure, due to receive a stem cell transplant. The rearranged chain carries TRBV5-1 and TRBJ2-1; TRBD1 agrees with 7 junctional bases. Source: PBMCs, taken before TCRalphabeta/CD19-depleted stem cell transplant. The CDR3 protein: CASSLGLRGGGEQFF. The nucleotide sequence is TGCGCCAGCAGCTTGGGCCTCAGAGGGGGCGGTGAGCAGTTCTTC.